The 20 T cell receptor beta chains below were found in one sample sequenced in a study of glioma-infiltrating T cells after dendritic cell vaccination. The assay was immunoSEQ multiplex PCR, and TCRdb's table has in-frame clones only and misses some. This sample yields tens of thousands of clones, of which around 90% are seen a single time; approximately 2.2% belongs to the top ten. Noted time point: after dendritic cell vaccination, including at tumor progression/relapse. The source was blood, collected after dendritic cell vaccination. Source of these receptors: a human donor with glioblastoma.

Only one count was recorded for this clone. The V gene is TRBV19, the J gene TRBJ1-1; 8 nucleotides match TRBD1. Germline trimming cut 6 bases from V and 5 bases from J; bases unmatched to any gene: 8. Germline V gives CDR1 LNHDA, CDR2 SQIVND (reference sequence). This CDR3 has 14 residues. In DNA form, the CDR3 reads TGTGCCAGTAGATCGACAGGGGCGGTTACTGAAGCTTTCTTT. Residues: CASRSTGAVTEAFF.

V and J are TRBV9 and TRBJ1-1, with D possibly TRBD1 on 5 matching bases. Trimming pared 1 base from V and 4 bases from J, leaving 11 bases between. Germline CDR1 reads SGDLS; CDR2 reads YYNGEE. This CDR3 has 14 residues. CDR3 in amino acids: CASSVIQGSTEAFF. The CDR3 coding sequence is TGTGCCAGCAGCGTAATCCAGGGAAGCACTGAAGCTTTCTTT. The whole variable domain, remainder taken from reference TRBV9 and TRBJ1-1, is DSGVTQTPKHLITATGQRVTLRCSPRSGDLSVYWYQQSLDQGLQFLIQYYNGEERAKGNILERFSAQQFPDLHSELNLSSLELGDSALYFCASSVIQGSTEAFFGQGTRLTVV.

The chain uses TRBV5-1 and TRBJ2-5; D unresolved. The CDR3 runs 11 residues. Between the trimmed V and J ends, which lost 2 bases and 5 bases, there was a span of 4 bases. CDR1 and CDR2 (germline): SGHRS, YFSETQ. CDR3 sequence: CASSFGETQYF. The CDR3 bases are TGCGCCAGCAGCTTCGGGGAGACCCAGTACTTC.

This clone has just a few counts. The chain combines TRBV18 with TRBJ2-7, with D possibly TRBD2 on 6 matching bases. V shed 2 bases and J shed 0 bases, with 14 bases lying between them. The germline V gene encodes CDR1 KGHSH and CDR2 LQKENI. This CDR3 is built from 16 residues. The CDR3 is CASSPSPGLSSYEQYF. CDR3 coding DNA: TGTGCCAGCTCACCATCTCCGGGACTTAGCTCCTACGAGCAGTACTTC.

This clone has just a few counts. The V call is TRBV19, the J call TRBJ2-5, with D possibly TRBD2 on 5 matching bases. Between the trimmed V and J ends, which lost 2 bases and 5 bases, there was a span of 15 bases. Germline V CDR1 and CDR2: LNHDA, SQIVND (reference sequence). CDR3 length equals 15 residues. The CDR3 nucleotides are TGTGCCAGTAGTATAATTGGGAGTGTTGGGGAGACCCAGTACTTC. Protein: CASSIIGSVGETQYF.

In this sample, this clone turned up once. V usage is TRBV6-1 and J usage is TRBJ1-2; D remains unclear. V was cut by 7 bases and J by 8 bases, with 17 bases left in between. Germline CDR1 MNHNS, CDR2 SASEGT. This CDR3 is built from 13 residues. CDR3 coding DNA: TGTGCCAGCACCCCTCAAGTCGGGGTGGGCTACACCTTC. Protein product: CASTPQVGVGYTF.

This chain links TRBV6-5 with TRBJ1-5, with 9 positions matching TRBD1. V lost 6 bases to trimming and J lost 7 bases; unmatched junction nucleotides: 10. Germline V gives CDR1 MNHEY, CDR2 SVGAGI. The CDR3 extends over 15 amino acids. DNA for the CDR3: TGTGCCAGCAGCACACGGACAGGGGTAGGGCAGCCCCAGCATTTT. As protein: CASSTRTGVGQPQHF.

V gene TRBV10-1 combines with J gene TRBJ2-3; tentative D call: TRBD1 (5 bases). This CDR3 is built from 15 residues. The germline V gene has CDR1 WNHNN and CDR2 SYGVQD (reference sequence). With 3 bases removed from V and 0 bases from J, the gap between germline ends came to 10 bases. For the CDR3, the DNA is TGCGCCAGCAGTGATAATCAGGGAAGCACAGATACGCAGTATTTT. It codes for CASSDNQGSTDTQYF.

The chain has TRBV12-2 and TRBJ1-5; whether TRBD1, the table's D call, matches the DNA was not checked. TRBV12-2 is listed as a pseudogene. The CDR3 is 16 residues long. CDR3 loop: CASRARQGHSNQPQHF. The CDR3 DNA reads as TGTGCAAGTCGCGCTAGACAGGGCCATTCCAATCAGCCCCAGCATTTT.

This chain connects TRBV7-2 to TRBJ1-4, with 7 nucleotides matching TRBD1. Trimming removed 5 bases from V and 3 bases from J; junction bases left unmatched: 9. CDR3 length: 16 residues. The germline V gene has CDR1 SGHTA and CDR2 FQGNSA. CDR3 loop: CASSPGQVGPNEKLFF. CDR3 bases: TGTGCCAGCAGCCCTGGACAGGTGGGGCCTAATGAAAAACTGTTTTTT.

This clone was seen just once. The V call is TRBV7-9, the J call TRBJ2-7, with TRBD2 identical over 7 bases. Trimming removed 5 bases from V and 2 bases from J; junction bases left unmatched: 9. The CDR3 sequence is 15 residues long. The germline V gene encodes CDR1 SEHNR and CDR2 FQNEAQ (reference sequence). The CDR3 loop reads CASSRRGRGTYEQYF. For the CDR3, the DNA is TGTGCCAGCAGCCGACGGGGGAGGGGAACCTACGAGCAGTACTTC. Full variable domain (remainder filled in from reference TRBV7-9 and TRBJ2-7): DTGVSQNPRHKITKRGQNVTFRCDPISEHNRLYWYRQTLGQGPEFLTYFQNEAQLEKSRLLSDRFSAERPKGSFSTLEIQRTEQGDSAMYLCASSRRGRGTYEQYFGPGTRLTVT.

Regarding this clone: This sample also contains other DNA sequences that code for the same CDR3. This chain joins TRBV5-1 and TRBJ1-1; TRBD1 is a possible D gene (6 bases). This CDR3 has 14 amino acids. Germline V gene data show CDR1 as SGHRS and CDR2 as YFSETQ. V was shortened by 3 bases and J by 0 bases, with 9 bases between the two germline ends. The CDR3 sequence: CASSSRTVNTEAFF. As DNA, the CDR3 is TGCGCCAGCAGCTCAAGGACAGTGAACACTGAAGCTTTCTTT.

V is TRBV2 and J is TRBJ1-1; perhaps TRBD1 as D (6 bases). V shed 7 bases and J shed 4 bases, with 19 bases lying between them. Germline CDR1 is SNHLY and CDR2 is FYNNEI. The CDR3 sequence is 15 residues long. DNA of the CDR3: TGTGCCAGCACTCAAATGGGTACAGGGAGCACTGAAGCTTTCTTT. Translation: CASTQMGTGSTEAFF.

The genes are TRBV18 and TRBJ1-1, with D perhaps matching TRBD1 (5 bases). Trimming shortened V by 3 bases and J by 4 bases, and 18 bases separated the two germline ends. Germline CDR1 KGHSH, CDR2 LQKENI. This CDR3 comprises 16 residues. The CDR3: CASSPRDSRVGTEAFF. CDR3 sequence (DNA): TGTGCCAGCTCACCCCGAGACTCCAGGGTGGGCACTGAAGCTTTCTTT.

The chain has TRBV5-1 and TRBJ2-7; 8 bases match TRBD2. The V gene end was trimmed by 3 bases and the J gene end by 1 base; junction bases not matched to a gene: 0. This CDR3 has 13 residues. CDR1 is SGHRS and CDR2 is YFSETQ in the germline V gene. In DNA form, the CDR3 reads TGCGCCAGCAGCTCTAGCGGGTCCTACGAGCAGTACTTC. As protein: CASSSSGSYEQYF.

The V gene is TRBV14, the J gene TRBJ1-1, with TRBD1 identical over 7 bases. The CDR3 loop spans 14 amino acids. Looked up from germline, CDR1 is SGHDN and CDR2 is FVKESK. V gave up 4 bases and J gave up 1 base; unmatched junction bases: 3. The CDR3, as DNA: TGTGCCAGCAGCCCCTGGACAGGGAACACTGAAGCTTTCTTT. It specifies CASSPWTGNTEAFF.

This chain joins TRBV9 and TRBJ2-1; 7 bases align to TRBD2. The germline CDR1 and CDR2 sequences are SGDLS and YYNGEE. CDR3 length: 16 residues. J gave up 2 bases and V 2 bases, and 7 bases lay outside the gene matches. The CDR3 sequence is CASSVEGLPAYNEQFF. In DNA, the CDR3 is TGTGCCAGCAGCGTCGAGGGACTACCGGCCTACAATGAGCAGTTCTTC.

The chain is built from TRBV30 and TRBJ2-2; 9 nucleotides match TRBD2. Germline V gene sequence: CDR1 GTSNPN, CDR2 SVGIG (reference sequence). After removal of 3 bases from V and 1 base from J, the junction contained 3 bases not matched to a gene. The CDR3 has 15 amino acids. The CDR3 coding sequence is TGTGCCTGGAGCGCTAGCGGGGTGAACACCGGGGAGCTGTTTTTT. Translated, it gives CAWSASGVNTGELFF.

The V gene is TRBV7-6, the J gene TRBJ1-2, with TRBD1 identical over 8 bases. The CDR3 length is 14 residues. The germline V gene has CDR1 SGHVS and CDR2 FNYEAQ. Trimming at V came to 3 bases and at J to 7 bases, leaving 7 bases not matched to a gene. CDR3 loop: CASSLGTGYSGYTF. As DNA, the CDR3 is TGTGCCAGCAGCTTGGGGACAGGTTATAGTGGCTACACCTTC.

The chain joins TRBV7-2 to TRBJ1-5; D may be TRBD1 (6 bases). CDR1 and CDR2 from the germline V gene are SGHTA and FQGNSA. The CDR3 sequence is 16 residues long. Trimming pared 1 base from V and 6 bases from J, leaving 16 bases between. CDR3 sequence reads: CASSLGGGEAGQPQHF. In DNA, the CDR3 is TGTGCCAGCAGCTTAGGAGGGGGTGAGGCTGGTCAGCCCCAGCATTTT.